This T cell receptor (beta chain) appears in the sequencing data of a study of cytomegalovirus exposure and HLA in healthy donors. Study in general: From donors who were HLA-typed, an early data release held 75 million to 85 million unique TCRs. Study observations and caveats: A later analysis reported that several of the most significant clusters appeared to be linked to common viral pathogens, among them Epstein-Barr virus. From TCR beta sequences, most subjects' HLA-A and HLA-B alleles were reportedly predicted accurately.

This clone came up once. The antigen remains unidentified. Researchers ran the PCR with 60 Vbeta and 13 Jbeta primers. Produced via immunoSEQ multiplex PCR; TCRdb's table is partial and in-frame only. The profile shows a few hundred thousand clones, approximately 80% of them singletons. This TCR was sampled from a young woman in good health and CMV-seronegative. Sequencing was carried out using PBMCs.

CDR3 bases: TGTGCCAGCAGCGGCGGAAACAATGAGCAGTTCTTC. Translated: CASSGGNNEQFF. V and J are TRBV9 and TRBJ2-1; D gene uncertain. V was cut by 3 bases and J by 5 bases, with 6 bases left in between. Germline lookup yields CDR1 SGDLS and CDR2 YYNGEE. The CDR3 has 12 amino acids.